This TCR beta chain was found in a study of OX40 agonist ivuxolimab in advanced cancers. At the level of the study: Dose-escalation patients suffered from hepatocellular carcinoma, melanoma, renal cell or head and neck cancer.

Some clones are missing from TCRdb's copy, which holds only in-frame ones; the method was immunoSEQ multiplex PCR. The sample holds over 55,000 clones, roughly nine tenths seen once. Overall study findings and caveats: Partial responders dosed at 0.1-3.0 mg/kg displayed clonal expansion ranking among the lowest. The study observed clonal expansion of CD4+ and CD8+ blood T cells by week 6 at 0.1 to 3.0 mg/kg. Some patients without response likewise showed low normalized clonal expansion.

As concerns this clone: Its antigen remains unknown.

The sample was CD4+ or CD8+ T cells sorted from blood, taken in a trial of the OX40 agonist ivuxolimab. The receptor's source is an adult with an advanced solid tumor such as melanoma, head and neck, liver or kidney cancer.

CDR3 nucleotides: TGTGCCAGCAGCTTAGGGGGGGTTCTAGAGACCCAGTACTTC. Translated: CASSLGGVLETQYF. J is TRBJ2-5 and V is TRBV7-2, with a possible D match to TRBD2 (6 bases). The CDR3 consists of 14 residues. The V gene lost 1 base and the J gene lost 4 bases, with 10 bases spanning the gap. CDR1 SGHTA and CDR2 FQGNSA come from the germline V gene.